The 18 T cell receptor beta chains below all came from one sample that was sequenced in a study of blood T cell repertoires in COVID-19. Libraries were prepared by immunoSEQ multiplex PCR; TCRdb keeps only in-frame clonotypes and omits some of them. This sample has over 150,000 clones, with 80% to 90% found just once. The specimen was peripheral blood. These receptors came from a woman aged 55-70 years with COVID-19, enrolled during active disease.

The rearrangement joins TRBV19 to TRBJ2-7, with TRBD1 identical over 7 bases. The CDR3 is 17 amino acids. V dropped 0 bases and J dropped 1; count of bases not matched to a gene: 9. Germline values: CDR1 LNHDA, CDR2 SQIVND (reference sequence). Here the CDR3 reads CASSIDQPGQSSYEQYF. The DNA for the CDR3 is TGTGCCAGTAGTATAGATCAACCGGGACAGTCTTCCTACGAGCAGTACTTC.

This clone appeared a few times. The rearrangement links TRBV7-3 to TRBJ1-1, with D possibly matching TRBD1 (5 bases). Germline lookup yields CDR1 SGHTA and CDR2 FQGTGA. V was pared by 3 bases and J by 5 bases, with 10 bases between. The CDR3 runs 13 residues. The CDR3 nucleotides are TGTGCCAGCAGCTTCGGGGGGACGACTGAAGCTTTCTTT. Translating gives CASSFGGTTEAFF. The whole variable domain, filled in from reference TRBV7-3 and TRBJ1-1, reads GAGVSQTPSNKVTEKGKYVELRCDPISGHTALYWYRQSLGQGPEFLIYFQGTGAADDSGLPNDRFFAVRPEGSVSTLKIQRTERGDSAVYLCASSFGGTTEAFFGQGTRLTVV.

V and J are TRBV11-3 and TRBJ2-1; D is perhaps TRBD2 (6 bases). Germline V gives CDR1 SGHNT, CDR2 YENEEA. The V end was cut by 5 bases, the J end by 4 bases, with 9 bases between. The CDR3 has 13 amino acids. The CDR3 sequence is CASSGGAYNEQFF. Here the CDR3 DNA reads TGTGCCAGCAGCGGAGGGGCTTACAATGAGCAGTTCTTC.

This clone turned up a few times. This chain uses TRBV7-3 with TRBJ2-7; 10 bases align to TRBD2. This CDR3 contains 14 residues. V lost 5 bases to trimming and J lost 2 bases; unmatched junction nucleotides: 3. Germline V gene data show CDR1 as SGHTA and CDR2 as FQGTGA. The CDR3 protein is CASSHSGGAYEQYF. Here the CDR3 DNA reads TGTGCCAGCAGCCACAGCGGGGGGGCCTACGAGCAGTACTTC.

The rearrangement uses TRBV12-2 and TRBJ1-1; the table's D call of TRBD1 was not tested on the DNA. TRBV12-2 is a pseudogene locus. This CDR3 spans 17 amino acids. In DNA form, the CDR3 reads TGTGCAAGTCGCTTAGCGGGACAGGCCTGGGTAAACACTGAAGCTTTCTTT. It encodes CASRLAGQAWVNTEAFF.

The chain is built from TRBV12-3 or TRBV12-4 and TRBJ2-1, with 8 positions matching TRBD1. This CDR3 has 13 residues. Trimming removed 6 bases from V and 5 bases from J; junction bases left unmatched: 3. DNA for the CDR3: TGTGCCAGCAGCCCGACAGGGGACAATGAGCAGTTCTTC. As protein: CASSPTGDNEQFF.

V and J are TRBV5-4 and TRBJ1-3; 7 bases are shared with TRBD1. The CDR3 covers 15 residues. V lost 4 bases to trimming and J lost 3 bases; unmatched junction nucleotides: 7. Germline loops: CDR1 SGHNT, CDR2 YYREEE (reference sequence). CDR3 residues: CASSLRQGSGNTIYF. DNA of the CDR3: TGTGCCAGCAGCCTAAGACAGGGAAGTGGAAACACCATATATTTT.

In nucleotides, the CDR3 is TGTGCCAGCAGTTTAAGGGGGACAGGGCTAAATTCACCCCTCCACTTT. As protein: CASSLRGTGLNSPLHF. This sequence joins TRBV6-6 and TRBJ1-6, with 9 bases identical to TRBD1. The length of the CDR3 is 16 residues. With V trimmed by 4 bases and J by 7 bases, 8 bases remained unmatched. Germline V gives CDR1 MNHNY, CDR2 SVGAGI (reference sequence).

In its sample, this clone was seen a few times. J is TRBJ2-6 and V is TRBV30, with TRBD1 matching 7 bases. V shed 7 bases and J 1 base; nucleotides not matched to a gene: 4. Germline CDR1 GTSNPN, CDR2 SVGIG (reference sequence). The CDR3 extends over 14 amino acids. The CDR3 reads CAFNRGSGANVLTF. CDR3 nucleotide sequence: TGTGCCTTTAACAGGGGATCTGGGGCCAACGTCCTGACTTTC.

J is TRBJ2-4 and V is TRBV6-6, with 7 bases that match TRBD1. The germline gives CDR1 MNHNY, CDR2 SVGAGI (reference sequence). Trimming took 2 bases from V and 2 from J; bases not matched to a gene: 6. This CDR3 spans 16 amino acids. The CDR3, as DNA: TGTGCCAGCAGTTACGGACAGGATGACACCAAAAACATTCAGTACTTC. Its translation: CASSYGQDDTKNIQYF.

The chain carries TRBV10-2 and TRBJ1-5; D ambiguous. The CDR3 runs 16 residues. CDR1 WSHSY and CDR2 SAAADI come from the germline V gene. The V gene lost 6 bases and the J gene lost 0 bases, with 15 bases spanning the gap. DNA for the CDR3: TGCGCCAGCAGCCAGAATGCCCCTTATAGCAATCAGCCCCAGCATTTT. Translated, it gives CASSQNAPYSNQPQHF.

This clone was observed a handful of times. Here the CDR3 DNA reads TGTGCCAGCAGCCACCTCCCGGGACAGGGTAACTATGGCTACACCTTC. Translated: CASSHLPGQGNYGYTF. This rearrangement joins TRBV14 to TRBJ1-2; 9 bases align to TRBD1. Trimming took 3 bases from V and 1 from J; bases not matched to a gene: 6. This CDR3 contains 16 residues. Germline V gene data show CDR1 as SGHDN and CDR2 as FVKESK.

The rearrangement links TRBV11-3 to TRBJ1-2; TRBD1 matches 8 bases. This CDR3 is built from 16 residues. Looked up from germline, CDR1 is SGHNT and CDR2 is YENEEA. After removal of 3 bases from V and 6 bases from J, the junction contained 12 bases not matched to a gene. Here the CDR3 DNA reads TGTGCCAGCAGCTTCTGGTGCAGGTCGGGACAGGATGGCTACACCTTC. This translates into CASSFWCRSGQDGYTF.

The genes are TRBV5-1 and TRBJ2-1, with 9 bases identical to TRBD1. CDR1 is SGHRS and CDR2 is YFSETQ in the germline V gene. The CDR3 length is 16 residues. The junction had 4 bases not matched to a gene; V was cut back by 0 bases and J by 3 bases. The CDR3 sequence: CASSLGGQGNYNEQFF. The CDR3 nucleotides read TGCGCCAGCAGCTTGGGGGGACAGGGAAACTACAATGAGCAGTTCTTC.

In its sample, this clone was seen many times. The sample carries other DNA sequences with the same CDR3. The chain is built from TRBV6-5 and TRBJ1-2, with 12 bases identical to TRBD1. The trim removed 6 bases at V and 1 base at J, leaving 3 bases unmatched. The CDR3 has 15 amino acids. Germline CDR1 is MNHEY and CDR2 is SVGAGI. CDR3 loop: CASRGQGAGNYGYTF. CDR3 sequence (DNA): TGTGCCAGCAGGGGACAGGGGGCAGGTAACTATGGCTACACCTTC.

This clone was recorded only once. This sequence joins TRBV12-5 and TRBJ1-6; D uncertain. The germline CDR1 and CDR2 sequences are LGHNT and FRNRAP. The CDR3 is made up of 14 amino acids. The ends were cut back, 3 bases at V and 7 bases at J, with 10 bases in the middle. CDR3 bases: TGTGCTAGTGGTTTAGGAGGACCCAATTCACCCCTCCACTTT. It specifies CASGLGGPNSPLHF.

The chain is built from TRBV3-1 (or the pseudogene TRBV3-2) and TRBJ1-3; D is unclear. CDR3 length: 14 residues. Looked up from germline, CDR1 is LGHDT and CDR2 is YNNKEL (reference sequence). Trimming took off 7 bases at V and 3 bases at J, with 13 bases between the two ends. CDR3 coding DNA: TGTGCCAGCACCACTGACATCTATGGAAACACCATATATTTT. Protein sequence: CASTTDIYGNTIYF.

V gene TRBV11-2 combines with J gene TRBJ1-4; 7 bases agree with TRBD1. Unmatched junction bases numbered 6, after V lost 4 bases and J lost 7 bases. In germline, CDR1 is SGHAT, CDR2 FQNNGV. CDR3 length: 14 amino acids. CDR3 nucleotides: TGTGCCAGCAGCTACAGGGGCCGAGGTGAAAAACTGTTTTTT. Translating it yields CASSYRGRGEKLFF.